This T cell receptor beta chain emerged from a study of cytomegalovirus exposure and HLA in healthy donors. A note on this clone: Antigen unknown.

The V end was cut by 9 bases, the J end by 4 bases, with 15 bases between. This CDR3 is built from 13 residues. The germline CDR1 and CDR2 sequences are SEHNR and FQNEAQ (reference sequence). Notes on the study in general: In a later analysis, TCR beta V- and J-gene trimming showed a link to a missense DCLRE1C variant. As a later analysis revealed, the rate of TCR association differed by HLA locus, with DRB1 most and HLA-C fewest.

Both 60 Vbeta primers and 13 Jbeta primers went into the PCR. Clones were sequenced by immunoSEQ multiplex PCR, and TCRdb holds only the in-frame ones, with some missing. Counted here are approximately 190,000 clones, about 12% occurring once; the ten biggest clones make up 7.8%. The donors comprised healthy bone marrow donors. The TCR sequence derives from a middle-aged man in good health and CMV-seropositive. The chain couples TRBV7-9 to TRBJ1-1, with unresolved D. Sequenced input: PBMCs. The CDR3 spells CASSRFSGTEAFF. The CDR3 coding sequence is TGTGCCAGTAGCCGGTTCTCGGGCACTGAAGCTTTCTTT.